Below, one T cell receptor beta chain is given with its context. No antigen is known for it. Using immunoSEQ multiplex PCR, the repertoire was profiled, and TCRdb retains in-frame clones only, with some absent. Here the sample spans over 35,000 clones, 80% to 90% being singletons. These data come from a study of OX40 agonist ivuxolimab in advanced cancers. Background on the study: It was ivuxolimab, an agonistic anti-OX40 (CD134) antibody, that patients were treated with. Subjects had a mean age of around 60 years, with a range of about 20 to 85; around 83% were male. Broader study findings: By week 6 at 0.1 to 3.0 mg/kg, blood CD4+ and CD8+ T cells had expanded clonally.

J gave up 9 bases and V 5 bases, and 11 bases lay outside the gene matches. Germline CDR1 SEHNR, CDR2 FQNEAQ (reference sequence). The CDR3 spans 16 residues. Systemic immunosuppression or a history of autoimmune disease excluded patients. This TCR was recovered from an adult with an advanced solid tumor such as melanoma, head and neck, liver or kidney cancer. The rearrangement joins TRBV7-9 to TRBJ1-6, with 9 bases identical to TRBD1. The starting material was CD4+ or CD8+ T cells sorted from blood, obtained in a trial of the OX40 agonist ivuxolimab. CDR3 loop: CASSPPSGTGISPLHF. CDR3 DNA: TGTGCCAGCAGCCCCCCCTCCGGGACAGGGATTTCACCCCTCCACTTT.